This T cell receptor (beta chain) is drawn from a study of blood T cell repertoires in COVID-19 (dated by TCRdb to 2020 to 2021). Regarding the study in general: Collaborator samples came from the United States, Italy and Spain and covered acute and convalescent phases of COVID-19. HLA class I and class II types, where available, came from metadata supplied by the sample provider rather than from assay-based typing. A freely available public database, intended as a resource for researchers studying the immune response to SARS-CoV-2, is where the repertoires were released. The sample metadata nearly always contained a de-identified subject ID, COVID-19 status, age in years and sex. The prospective study material was composed of cDNA or gDNA derived from T cells, B-cell-depleted T cells, or PBMCs. Subjects who had been exposed to COVID-19, were actively infected with it, or had recovered from it provided the deeply sampled blood TCRbeta repertoires that made up the dataset. The samples were drawn from the first 160 participants of the ongoing ImmuneRACE study and from 1,254 subjects provided by 6 global collaborators. The research as a whole found: The quantity of clinical and demographic metadata differed by source and by participant and was supplied without curation.

Whole blood was collected in K2EDTA tubes by collaborating institutions according to the institutions' own protocols. Collaborator samples were shipped for TCRbeta analysis as frozen whole blood, isolated PBMCs, or DNA extracted from either sample type. Comment on this clone: Which antigen it targets is not known. Base qualities are not recorded, but no much larger clone differs from it by a single base.

TCRbeta CDR3 regions were amplified from genomic DNA by means of the immunoSEQ Assay, a bias-controlled multiplex PCR. The authors' analysis ran thus. Within the assay, amplification of reference gene primers was used to estimate how many nucleated cells each sample contained. To quantify the absolute abundance of each unique TCRbeta CDR3 rearrangement, sequence reads were collapsed and filtered. Productive Simpson clonality was computed per sample as the square root of Simpson's diversity index over productive rearrangements. The source is immuneACCESS, and TCRdb retained only in-frame sequences with V and J called. Part of the clones is not carried over; for the studies checked, unresolved V genes explain less than half of this, and the remainder is unexplained. V, J and clone size were drawn from that table, and D and trimming were deduced from the DNA. Recorded for this sample are more than 120,000 clones; roughly 80% of them occurred a single time. Of the sample, around 4.8% falls within the top ten clones.

Germline trimming amounts to 2 bases on V and 3 bases on J, with 5 as the count of junction bases outside the gene matches. Reading from cysteine to phenylalanine, the CDR3 counts 15 amino acids. Here the CDR3 DNA is all that survives: 45 bases in frame from base 1. The germline V gene gives CDR1 as SGHAT and CDR2 as FQNNGV. The V and J genes are TRBV11-2 and TRBJ2-3; 7 nucleotides in the junction match TRBD1. This receptor was identified in a human donor in a cohort sampled during active COVID-19. Material: peripheral blood. The DNA is TGTGCCAGCAGCTTATATTCAGGGGGAACAGATACGCAGTATTTT. Its coded protein is CASSLYSGGTDTQYF.